The 22 T cell receptor beta chains below all came from one sample that was sequenced in a study of blood T cells in healthy people across ages. With a J-beta primer mix and a sample-barcoded 5' primer, a second PCR ran about 7 to 12 cycles. TCRdb re-analysed the 5' RACE reads in MiXCR, keeping a single row per CDR3 protein. The sample includes some 900,000 distinct CDR3 sequences, around 46% seen only once; the top ten take 13%. The specimen was blood. The receptors were sampled from a young man in good health.

This clonotype was observed a handful of times. The genes are TRBV9 and TRBJ1-4; 7 positions match TRBD1. This CDR3 has 15 amino acids. Looked up from germline, CDR1 is SGDLS and CDR2 is YYNGEE. J lost 4 bases, V lost 2 bases, and 5 bases had no gene match. Here the CDR3 reads CASSVEGAVNEKLFF. DNA for the CDR3: TGTGCCAGCAGCGTGGAGGGGGCGGTTAATGAAAAACTGTTTTTT.

This chain links TRBV27 with TRBJ1-5; TRBD1 agrees at 9 bases. V shed 8 bases and J 5 bases; nucleotides not matched to a gene: 10. From germline, CDR1 is MNHEY and CDR2 SMNVEV (reference sequence). The CDR3 spans 15 residues. The CDR3 DNA is TGTGCCAGCCGCCAAGGGACAGGGTACCATCAGCCCCAGCATTTT. Protein sequence: CASRQGTGYHQPQHF.

This clonotype was recorded a few times. The DNA of the CDR3 is TGCAGTGCCACTCTCCCGGGACCGACCACAGATACGCAGTATTTT. Its translation is CSATLPGPTTDTQYF. The J gene is TRBJ2-3, the V gene TRBV20-1; TRBD1 or TRBD2 may be the D gene (5 bases each). There are 15 residues in the CDR3. Trimming took 6 bases from V and 2 from J, leaving 18 bases between them. Germline V gene data show CDR1 as DFQATT and CDR2 as SNEGSKA (reference sequence).

A note on this clonotype: One junction end does not reproduce the germline sequence, and a read error may be involved. The chain carries TRBV4-1 and TRBJ2-1; 11 nucleotides line up with TRBD2. Germline V gene data show CDR1 as MGHRA and CDR2 as YSYEKL. The CDR3 extends over 17 amino acids. CDR3 bases: TGCGCCAACAGCCAAGCCGGGACTAGCGGAGTCTACAATGAGCAGTTCTTC. Protein: CANSQAGTSGVYNEQFF.

CDR3 sequence (DNA): TGTGCCAGCAGTTACTCAAGCGAAGAGTACGAGCAGTACTTC. This gives the protein CASSYSSEEYEQYF. This chain connects TRBV6-5 to TRBJ2-7; no reliable D call. The V gene's germline CDR1 is MNHEY and CDR2 SVGAGI. Trimming pared 0 bases from V and 4 bases from J, leaving 10 bases between. The CDR3 consists of 14 residues.

This clonotype was seen a handful of times. The CDR3 reads CASSLGGIYEQYF. CDR3 nucleotide sequence: TGTGCCAGCAGTTTGGGAGGGATCTACGAGCAGTACTTC. This chain links TRBV27 with TRBJ2-7; 7 bases are shared with TRBD2. The CDR3 runs to 13 residues. The ends lost 3 bases at V and 3 bases at J; junction bases unmatched: 2. Germline CDR1 reads MNHEY; CDR2 reads SMNVEV (reference sequence).

This clonotype was seen a handful of times. The rearrangement uses TRBV28 and TRBJ2-7; D ambiguous. CDR3 length: 13 residues. V shed 3 bases and J shed 5 bases, with 11 bases lying between them. Germline V gene sequence: CDR1 MDHEN, CDR2 SYDVKM. CDR3 sequence: CASSLTDRDEQYF. The CDR3 DNA sequence: TGTGCCAGCAGTTTGACGGACCGCGACGAGCAGTACTTC.

In nucleotides, the CDR3 is TGTGCCAGCAGCTCGTTGAGCGGGGGATCCTACAATGAGCAGTACTTC. It yields the protein CASSSLSGGSYNEQYF. The V gene is TRBV7-2, the J gene TRBJ2-7; 8 nucleotides agree with TRBD2. The CDR3 spans 16 residues. With 4 bases clipped from V and 7 bases from J, the junction kept 15 bases outside the gene matches. Germline CDR1 and CDR2: SGHTA and FQGNSA.

About this clonotype: At one end, the junction sequence differs from germline, possibly due to a read error. The genes are TRBV29-1 and TRBJ2-1, with a possible D match to TRBD1 (5 bases). The CDR3 runs to 12 residues. CDR1 SQVTM and CDR2 ANQGSEA come from the germline V gene. CDR3: CSGGTSYNGQFF. CDR3 bases: TGCAGCGGGGGCACCTCCTACAATGGGCAGTTCTTC.

This sequence joins TRBV27 and TRBJ2-1; 9 bases are a match to TRBD2. The CDR3 covers 16 residues. V trimming: 2 bases; J trimming: 6 bases; junction bases outside the gene matches: 8. Germline V lookup: CDR1 MNHEY, CDR2 SMNVEV (reference sequence). The CDR3, as DNA: TGTGCCAGCAGTTTAGCTCGCGCTAGCGGGGTCAATGAGCAGTTCTTC. It specifies CASSLARASGVNEQFF.

V usage is TRBV6-6 and J usage is TRBJ2-1, with D possibly matching TRBD2 (6 bases). Trimming took off 5 bases at V and 3 bases at J, with 17 bases between the two ends. This CDR3 is built from 16 residues. Per the germline V gene, CDR1 is MNHNY and CDR2 is SVGAGI (reference sequence). The CDR3 sequence is CASSTGRTTLYNEQFF. As DNA, the CDR3 is TGTGCCAGCAGTACCGGACGGACTACTCTCTACAATGAGCAGTTCTTC.

This chain joins TRBV9 and TRBJ2-1; D might be TRBD1 or TRBD2, each matching 5 bases. Trimming cost V 0 bases and J 2 bases, with 9 bases left between them. Germline assignment: CDR1 SGDLS and CDR2 YYNGEE. The CDR3 is made up of 15 amino acids. CDR3 region: CASSVGVGAYNEQFF. The CDR3 DNA reads TGTGCCAGCAGCGTAGGTGTGGGGGCCTACAATGAGCAGTTCTTC.

The chain employs TRBV19 and TRBJ2-7; 7 bases are shared with TRBD1. V was pared by 3 bases and J by 3 bases, with 5 bases of the junction left unmatched. CDR1 and CDR2 from the germline V gene are LNHDA and SQIVND (reference sequence). CDR3 length: 14 residues. CDR3 nucleotide sequence: TGTGCCAGTAGTATCTCTCAGGGGGACTACGAGCAGTACTTC. As protein: CASSISQGDYEQYF.

The V call is TRBV11-3, the J call TRBJ1-1; the D gene is possibly TRBD1 (5 bases). CDR3 length: 15 amino acids. V was trimmed by 5 bases and J by 3 bases, leaving 16 bases between them. Germline V gene sequence: CDR1 SGHNT, CDR2 YENEEA. The CDR3 nucleotides are TGTGCCAGCAGCCCCTCGGCGGGGCGGGACACTGAAGCTTTCTTT. This codes for CASSPSAGRDTEAFF.

CDR3 DNA: TGCGCCAGCAGCCAAGTCCCAGGGAGGGCCATTGAAGCTTTCTTT. Translated, it gives CASSQVPGRAIEAFF. The chain is built from TRBV4-3 and TRBJ1-1, with a tentative D call TRBD1 (5 bases). Trimming took off 1 base at V and 7 bases at J, with 16 bases between the two ends. The CDR3 loop spans 15 amino acids. Germline V lookup: CDR1 LGHNA, CDR2 YSLEER.

The chain carries TRBV7-3 and TRBJ1-2; the match to TRBD1 covers 7 bases. Germline CDR1 reads SGHTA; CDR2 reads FQGTGA. This CDR3 has 15 residues. After removal of 5 bases from V and 4 bases from J, the junction contained 10 bases not matched to a gene. CDR3: CASSTAGTDLYGYTF. The DNA for the CDR3 is TGTGCCAGCAGCACCGCCGGGACAGATCTCTATGGCTACACCTTC. The whole variable domain, filled in from reference TRBV7-3 and TRBJ1-2, reads GAGVSQTPSNKVTEKGKYVELRCDPISGHTALYWYRQSLGQGPEFLIYFQGTGAADDSGLPNDRFFAVRPEGSVSTLKIQRTERGDSAVYLCASSTAGTDLYGYTFGSGTRLTVV.

As concerns this clonotype: The germline gene is not matched at one end of the junction; a read error may be the cause. This chain connects TRBV28 to TRBJ2-4; the D gene could be TRBD1 or TRBD2 (7 bases each). Germline V CDR1 and CDR2: MDHEN, SYDVKM. The CDR3 totals 15 residues. The CDR3 is CAGSPSGTAKNIQYF. The DNA of the CDR3 is TGTGCCGGCAGCCCCAGCGGGACAGCTAAAAACATTCAGTACTTC.

This chain connects TRBV5-1 to TRBJ2-1, with 10 bases matching TRBD2. The CDR3 spans 14 residues. J gave up 5 bases and V 5 bases, and 4 bases lay outside the gene matches. Looked up from germline, CDR1 is SGHRS and CDR2 is YFSETQ. The CDR3 DNA reads TGCGCCAGCAGGGTAGCGGGGGGAAACAATGAGCAGTTCTTC. Amino acid sequence: CASRVAGGNNEQFF.

This clonotype has only a few counts. The genes are TRBV28 and TRBJ2-7, with D possibly TRBD2 on 6 matching bases. Per germline, CDR1 MDHEN and CDR2 SYDVKM. The CDR3 length is 14 residues. Trimming cost V 2 bases and J 3 bases, with 11 bases left between them. In DNA form, the CDR3 reads TGTGCCAGCAGTTTACTCGGGGGTCACTACGAGCAGTACTTC. Translation gives CASSLLGGHYEQYF.

This clonotype was seen only a few times. The chain uses TRBV12-3 or TRBV12-4 and TRBJ2-5; 12 nucleotides match TRBD2. Trimming took 6 bases from V and 5 from J; bases not matched to a gene: 10. This CDR3 contains 16 residues. The CDR3 sequence: CASSPGLAGLSETQYF. The CDR3 bases are TGTGCCAGCAGCCCCGGACTAGCGGGGCTAAGTGAGACCCAGTACTTC.

V usage is TRBV5-1 and J usage is TRBJ2-7; the D is unclear. The last part of the DNA fits TRBJ2-5 better; the J call may be wrong. The length of the CDR3 is 15 residues. Per germline, CDR1 SGHRS and CDR2 YFSETQ. The chain's CDR3 is CASAITGAIRETQYF. The CDR3 bases are TGCGCCAGCGCCATAACCGGTGCTATTCGAGAGACCCAGTACTTC.

This chain links TRBV5-1 with TRBJ2-3; D not resolved. From germline, CDR1 is SGHRS and CDR2 YFSETQ. CDR3 length: 17 residues. V lost 0 bases and J 0 bases, leaving 14 bases between the germline ends. This CDR3 is CASSLAQRRLSTDTQYF. The CDR3 nucleotides read TGCGCCAGCAGCTTGGCCCAGCGTAGGTTAAGCACAGATACGCAGTATTTT.